This is a list of T cell receptor beta chains from one sample in a study of cytomegalovirus exposure and HLA in healthy donors. TCRdb keeps only in-frame clones here, not all; method: immunoSEQ multiplex PCR. Altogether approximately 92,000 clones are present, more than 65% being singletons, with the ten largest covering approximately 1.3%. Source material: PBMCs. These receptors all stem from a girl aged 2 to 9 in good health and CMV-seropositive. The CDR3 runs from the conserved cysteine through the conserved F or W. Fields, in order: CDR3 protein, CDR3 DNA, V gene, clone size, J gene, D gene. D genes are given only for firm matches. Rows give clone size only sometimes, using once, few, many, or a class for an expanded clone.

cdr3_aa: CASAPGGTYGYTF
cdr3_nt: TGTGCCAGCGCACCTGGGGGCACGTATGGCTACACCTTC
v_call: TRBV18
clone_size: -
j_call: TRBJ1-2
d_call: -

cdr3_aa: CASSYRWGESYEQYF
cdr3_nt: TGTGCCAGCAGTTACCGATGGGGGGAGAGCTACGAGCAGTACTTC
v_call: TRBV28
clone_size: -
j_call: TRBJ2-7
d_call: -

cdr3_aa: CSVGTYINNEQFF
cdr3_nt: TGCAGCGTGGGGACTTATATTAACAATGAGCAGTTCTTC
v_call: TRBV29-1
clone_size: -
j_call: TRBJ2-1
d_call: -

cdr3_aa: CASSLSRTLSSGANVLTF
cdr3_nt: TGTGCCAGCAGCTTATCCCGGACTCTTAGCTCTGGGGCCAACGTCCTGACTTTC
v_call: TRBV7-6
clone_size: -
j_call: TRBJ2-6
d_call: -

cdr3_aa: CASSPSPPGTGGGTEAFF
cdr3_nt: TGCGCCAGCAGCCCATCACCACCCGGTACAGGGGGAGGAACTGAAGCTTTCTTT
v_call: TRBV5-1
clone_size: -
j_call: TRBJ1-1
d_call: TRBD1

cdr3_aa: CARSLSGGIGYNEQFF
cdr3_nt: TGTGCCAGAAGCTTGTCGGGAGGGATAGGCTACAATGAGCAGTTCTTC
v_call: TRBV5-3
clone_size: -
j_call: TRBJ2-1
d_call: TRBD2

cdr3_aa: CASSHQDEQYF
cdr3_nt: TGTGCCAGCAGTCACCAGGACGAGCAGTACTTC
v_call: TRBV28
clone_size: -
j_call: TRBJ2-7
d_call: -

cdr3_aa: CASCWTDYEQYF
cdr3_nt: TGTGCCAGCTGCTGGACAGACTACGAGCAGTACTTC
v_call: TRBV28
clone_size: -
j_call: TRBJ2-7
d_call: -

cdr3_aa: CSVVSMNTEAFF
cdr3_nt: TGCAGCGTTGTCAGTATGAACACTGAAGCTTTCTTT
v_call: TRBV29-1
clone_size: -
j_call: TRBJ1-1
d_call: -

cdr3_aa: CASSLPGQGPYGYTF
cdr3_nt: TGTGCCAGCAGTTTACCGGGACAGGGACCCTATGGCTACACCTTC
v_call: TRBV28
clone_size: -
j_call: TRBJ1-2
d_call: TRBD1

cdr3_aa: CASSLARGFNTEAFF
cdr3_nt: TGTGCCAGCAGCTTAGCCCGGGGTTTTAACACTGAAGCTTTCTTT
v_call: TRBV7-8
clone_size: -
j_call: TRBJ1-1
d_call: -

cdr3_aa: CAISADEGYGYTF
cdr3_nt: TGTGCCATCAGCGCCGACGAGGGCTATGGCTACACCTTC
v_call: TRBV10-3
clone_size: -
j_call: TRBJ1-2
d_call: -

cdr3_aa: CAWTRVRNTGELFF
cdr3_nt: TGTGCCTGGACGAGGGTGCGAAACACCGGGGAGCTGTTTTTT
v_call: TRBV30
clone_size: -
j_call: TRBJ2-2
d_call: -

cdr3_aa: CASSLEGEGTGELFF
cdr3_nt: TGTGCCAGCAGCTTAGAAGGGGAAGGCACCGGGGAGCTGTTTTTT
v_call: TRBV7-9
clone_size: -
j_call: TRBJ2-2
d_call: -

cdr3_aa: CAITRGYGTDTQYF
cdr3_nt: TGTGCCATAACGAGAGGATACGGGACAGATACGCAGTATTTT
v_call: TRBV7-9
clone_size: -
j_call: TRBJ2-3
d_call: -

cdr3_aa: CASSLSIGGNEKLFF
cdr3_nt: TGTGCCAGCAGCTTATCCATCGGGGGGAATGAAAAACTGTTTTTT
v_call: TRBV7-8
clone_size: few
j_call: TRBJ1-4
d_call: -

cdr3_aa: CASSLPGLAELGANIQYF
cdr3_nt: TGCGCCAGCAGCCTTCCGGGACTAGCGGAATTGGGGGCGAACATTCAGTACTTC
v_call: TRBV4-1
clone_size: once
j_call: TRBJ2-4
d_call: TRBD2

cdr3_aa: CAWGQGIVGTDTQYF
cdr3_nt: TGTGCCTGGGGACAGGGAATAGTCGGCACAGATACGCAGTATTTT
v_call: TRBV30
clone_size: -
j_call: TRBJ2-3
d_call: TRBD1

cdr3_aa: CASSHSEALANYGYTF
cdr3_nt: TGTGCCAGCAGCCATTCTGAGGCCCTAGCTAACTATGGCTACACCTTC
v_call: TRBV14
clone_size: few
j_call: TRBJ1-2
d_call: -

cdr3_aa: CASSQGESGSYEQYF
cdr3_nt: TGCGCCAGCAGCCAAGGGGAAAGCGGCTCCTACGAGCAGTACTTC
v_call: TRBV4-1
clone_size: once
j_call: TRBJ2-7
d_call: -

cdr3_aa: CASSPGLAGGYEQYF
cdr3_nt: TGCGCCAGCAGCCCCGGACTAGCGGGAGGGTACGAGCAGTACTTC
v_call: TRBV23-1
clone_size: -
j_call: TRBJ2-7
d_call: TRBD2

cdr3_aa: CASSLGGQINEKLFF
cdr3_nt: TGCGCCAGCAGCTTGGGCGGTCAGATCAATGAAAAACTGTTTTTT
v_call: TRBV5-1
clone_size: -
j_call: TRBJ1-4
d_call: -

cdr3_aa: CASESQGGYTF
cdr3_nt: TGTGCCAGCGAATCCCAGGGAGGCTACACCTTC
v_call: TRBV28
clone_size: -
j_call: TRBJ1-2
d_call: -

cdr3_aa: CASSSPGLAGGGKETQYF
cdr3_nt: TGTGCCAGCAGCTCACCGGGACTAGCGGGAGGGGGCAAAGAGACCCAGTACTTC
v_call: TRBV7-2
clone_size: -
j_call: TRBJ2-5
d_call: TRBD2

cdr3_aa: CASSLLGQGAYEQYF
cdr3_nt: TGTGCCAGCAGTTTATTAGGTCAGGGTGCCTACGAGCAGTACTTC
v_call: TRBV28
clone_size: -
j_call: TRBJ2-7
d_call: -

cdr3_aa: CASSFRDRDFTDTQYF
cdr3_nt: TGTGCCAGCAGCTTCCGGGACAGGGATTTCACAGATACGCAGTATTTT
v_call: TRBV5-6
clone_size: once
j_call: TRBJ2-3
d_call: TRBD1

cdr3_aa: CASSYRGWGYTF
cdr3_nt: TGTGCCAGCAGTTACCGGGGTTGGGGCTACACCTTC
v_call: TRBV6-5
clone_size: -
j_call: TRBJ1-2
d_call: -

cdr3_aa: CAIFRGNRTTEAFF
cdr3_nt: TGTGCCATCTTCCGGGGGAATAGAACCACTGAAGCTTTCTTT
v_call: TRBV10-3
clone_size: -
j_call: TRBJ1-1
d_call: -

cdr3_aa: CASSGDSADYTF
cdr3_nt: TGTGCCAGCAGCGGGGACAGCGCAGACTACACCTTC
v_call: TRBV27
clone_size: -
j_call: TRBJ1-2
d_call: TRBD1

cdr3_aa: CSVEGDSNQPQHF
cdr3_nt: TGCAGCGTTGAAGGAGATAGCAATCAGCCCCAGCATTTT
v_call: TRBV29-1
clone_size: once
j_call: TRBJ1-5
d_call: -

cdr3_aa: CASSEDRASSYEQYF
cdr3_nt: TGTGCCAGCAGTGAGGACAGGGCCTCCTCCTACGAGCAGTACTTC
v_call: TRBV6-1
clone_size: few
j_call: TRBJ2-7
d_call: TRBD1

cdr3_aa: CASSLSGSGEQYF
cdr3_nt: TGTGCCAGCAGCTTATCCGGCTCGGGGGAGCAGTACTTC
v_call: TRBV11-3
clone_size: -
j_call: TRBJ2-7
d_call: -

cdr3_aa: CASSHGAIGAEAFF
cdr3_nt: TGTGCCAGCAGCCATGGGGCCATAGGGGCTGAAGCTTTCTTT
v_call: TRBV6-1
clone_size: -
j_call: TRBJ1-1
d_call: -

cdr3_aa: CAIMPGLGSYEQYF
cdr3_nt: TGTGCCATCATGCCGGGACTAGGGTCCTACGAGCAGTACTTC
v_call: TRBV6-5
clone_size: -
j_call: TRBJ2-7
d_call: TRBD2

cdr3_aa: CASSGPTSGSVNEQFF
cdr3_nt: TGTGCCAGCAGCGGCCCGACTAGCGGGAGTGTCAATGAGCAGTTCTTC
v_call: TRBV9
clone_size: -
j_call: TRBJ2-1
d_call: TRBD2

cdr3_aa: CASSPPPGQLPYGYTF
cdr3_nt: TGTGCCAGCAGTCCGCCTCCGGGACAGCTCCCCTATGGCTACACCTTC
v_call: TRBV28
clone_size: -
j_call: TRBJ1-2
d_call: TRBD1

cdr3_aa: CASSQDRGGANQPQHF
cdr3_nt: TGCGCCAGCAGCCAAGATAGGGGAGGGGCCAATCAGCCCCAGCATTTT
v_call: TRBV4-3
clone_size: -
j_call: TRBJ1-5
d_call: -

cdr3_aa: CASSIRGGGYTF
cdr3_nt: TGTGCCAGCAGTATCCGGGGAGGTGGCTACACCTTC
v_call: TRBV6-6
clone_size: -
j_call: TRBJ1-2
d_call: -

cdr3_aa: CASRETDNYGYTF
cdr3_nt: TGTGCCAGCAGGGAGACAGATAACTATGGCTACACCTTC
v_call: TRBV6-6
clone_size: -
j_call: TRBJ1-2
d_call: -

cdr3_aa: CASSEIGGETQYF
cdr3_nt: TGCGCCAGCAGCGAGATCGGGGGAGAGACCCAGTACTTC
v_call: TRBV10-1
clone_size: -
j_call: TRBJ2-5
d_call: -

cdr3_aa: CASSLDPTGTEAFF
cdr3_nt: TGTGCCAGCAGCTTGGACCCTACGGGAACTGAAGCTTTCTTT
v_call: TRBV5-4
clone_size: once
j_call: TRBJ1-1
d_call: -

cdr3_aa: CASSQENGRVFLISYEQYF
cdr3_nt: TGCGCCAGCAGCCAAGAGAATGGGAGGGTCTTTCTCATCTCCTACGAGCAGTACTTC
v_call: TRBV4-1
clone_size: -
j_call: TRBJ2-7
d_call: TRBD2

cdr3_aa: CASTVASSSYEQYF
cdr3_nt: TGTGCCAGCACCGTAGCGAGTAGCTCCTACGAGCAGTACTTC
v_call: TRBV7-9
clone_size: -
j_call: TRBJ2-7
d_call: -

cdr3_aa: CASNLDSEQYF
cdr3_nt: TGTGCCAGCAACCTAGATTCCGAGCAGTACTTC
v_call: TRBV2
clone_size: -
j_call: TRBJ2-7
d_call: -

cdr3_aa: CASSPGFGDTEAFF
cdr3_nt: TGTGCCAGCAGTCCAGGCTTCGGGGACACTGAAGCTTTCTTT
v_call: TRBV6-5
clone_size: few
j_call: TRBJ1-1
d_call: -

cdr3_aa: CASSGTGVGYTF
cdr3_nt: TGTGCCAGCAGTGGGACAGGGGTAGGCTACACCTTC
v_call: TRBV27
clone_size: -
j_call: TRBJ1-2
d_call: TRBD1

cdr3_aa: CASSYRGGTMNTEAFF
cdr3_nt: TGTGCCAGCAGTTACCGAGGGGGCACCATGAACACTGAAGCTTTCTTT
v_call: TRBV6-5
clone_size: few
j_call: TRBJ1-1
d_call: TRBD1

cdr3_aa: CSVDHPAGVVDTQYF
cdr3_nt: TGCAGCGTTGACCATCCAGCGGGAGTGGTAGATACGCAGTATTTT
v_call: TRBV29-1
clone_size: -
j_call: TRBJ2-3
d_call: TRBD2

cdr3_aa: CASSLTLGQGHYGYTF
cdr3_nt: TGTGCCAGCAGCTTAACCCTCGGACAGGGCCACTATGGCTACACCTTC
v_call: TRBV11-2
clone_size: -
j_call: TRBJ1-2
d_call: TRBD1

cdr3_aa: CASSLDSEATGELFF
cdr3_nt: TGCGCCAGCAGCCTGGACTCGGAGGCCACCGGGGAGCTGTTTTTT
v_call: TRBV5-1
clone_size: -
j_call: TRBJ2-2
d_call: -

cdr3_aa: CSAGEGFSAFF
cdr3_nt: TGCAGTGCTGGGGAGGGCTTTTCGGCTTTCTTT
v_call: TRBV20-1
clone_size: -
j_call: TRBJ1-1
d_call: -